Below, 15 T cell receptor beta chains from the same sample are listed, as sequenced in a study of T cells after yellow fever vaccination. TCRdb re-derived calls from the 5' RACE reads in MiXCR, one entry per CDR3 protein. The table records about 310,000 distinct CDR3 sequences, roughly 4% of them present only once. Sequenced here: PBMCs, sampled on the day of the yellow fever booster vaccination. All receptors come from a man aged 18 to 29 who received the YFV17D yellow fever vaccine.

This clonotype was recorded at least ten times. The gene calls are TRBV7-2 and TRBJ2-5; 9 nucleotides agree with TRBD1. Germline assignment: CDR1 SGHTA and CDR2 FQGNSA. The V segment lost 1 base and the J segment 2 bases; nucleotides outside the gene matches: 5. The CDR3 has 16 residues. CDR3 sequence (DNA): TGTGCCAGCAGCTTAGTTGGGACAGGGCTACAAGAGACCCAGTACTTC. Protein product: CASSLVGTGLQETQYF.

This clonotype was detected only a few times. V is TRBV9 and J is TRBJ2-2, with D perhaps assigned TRBD1 or TRBD2 (6 bases each). The germline V gene has CDR1 SGDLS and CDR2 YYNGEE. Trimming stripped 3 bases from V and 4 bases from J, with 16 bases between. CDR3 length equals 16 residues. The CDR3 protein is CASSGSPGGGTGELFF. DNA of the CDR3: TGTGCCAGCAGCGGATCCCCCGGAGGGGGCACCGGGGAGCTGTTTTTT.

V usage is TRBV20-1 and J usage is TRBJ1-5, with D tentatively TRBD1 (5 bases). V was clipped by 0 bases and J by 0 bases, with 18 bases between them. Germline CDR1 reads DFQATT; CDR2 reads SNEGSKA (reference sequence). This CDR3 has 18 residues. Here the CDR3 reads CSARDLRQTGYSNQPQHF. CDR3 in DNA: TGCAGTGCTAGAGATCTTCGCCAAACAGGTTATAGCAATCAGCCCCAGCATTTT.

This clonotype was recorded many times. The J gene is TRBJ2-2, the V gene TRBV7-3, with D possibly being TRBD1 or TRBD2 (6 bases each). The CDR3 is made up of 15 amino acids. CDR1 is SGHTA and CDR2 is FQGTGA in the germline V gene. Trimming left V 5 bases short and J 1 base short, with 11 bases between. The CDR3, as DNA: TGTGCCAGCAGCCAGAAGGGGGGGAACACCGGGGAGCTGTTTTTT. Translated, it gives CASSQKGGNTGELFF.

The chain carries TRBV6-5 and TRBJ2-5; no reliable D call. Germline V lookup: CDR1 MNHEY, CDR2 SVGAGI. The CDR3 has 13 residues. Trimming removed 6 bases at V and 5 bases at J, with 13 bases between. The chain's CDR3 is CASSRGSVETQYF. The DNA of the CDR3 is TGTGCCAGCAGCCGAGGAAGCGTGGAGACCCAGTACTTC.

This clonotype was seen repeatedly, ten times or more. CDR3 in amino acids: CASSYNRDGRGEETQYF. CDR3 in DNA: TGTGCCAGCAGTTATAACAGGGATGGGAGGGGAGAAGAGACCCAGTACTTC. The rearrangement links TRBV6-5 to TRBJ2-5, with D perhaps TRBD2 (7 bases). Germline CDR1 is MNHEY and CDR2 is SVGAGI. V was pared by 3 bases and J by 3 bases, with 20 bases between. The CDR3 extends over 17 amino acids.

This clonotype was seen ten or more times. The chain combines TRBV5-1 with TRBJ2-1; D might be TRBD2 (7 bases). CDR1 is SGHRS and CDR2 is YFSETQ in the germline V gene. Trimming took 7 bases from V and 8 from J, leaving 19 bases between them. CDR3 length equals 14 residues. The CDR3, as DNA: TGCGCCAGCTGGGGGGGCGCGGAAGTCTATGAGCAGTTCTTC. It encodes CASWGGAEVYEQFF. Drawing the rest from reference TRBV5-1 and TRBJ2-1, the complete variable domain is KAGVTQTPRYLIKTRGQQVTLSCSPISGHRSVSWYQQTPGQGLQFLFEYFSETQRNKGNFPGRFSGRQFSNSRSEMNVSTLELGDSALYLCASWGGAEVYEQFFGPGTRLTVL.

This clonotype was recorded at least ten times. The CDR3 nucleotides read TGTGCCAGCAGCTTTGAGATCGGGGGGCAGGGTGAAGCTTTCTTT. It encodes CASSFEIGGQGEAFF. The chain links TRBV5-4 to TRBJ1-1; a possible D gene is TRBD1 (6 bases). There are 15 residues in the CDR3. Trimming pared 2 bases from V and 7 bases from J, leaving 18 bases between. The germline V gene encodes CDR1 SGHNT and CDR2 YYREEE (reference sequence).

This clonotype turned up a few times. This chain uses TRBV4-3 with TRBJ2-7; D is ambiguous. Germline CDR1 and CDR2: LGHNA and YSLEER. Trimming cost V 3 bases and J 5 bases, with 23 bases left between them. This CDR3 has 17 residues. The chain's CDR3 is CASSQELRTRLGDEQYF. CDR3 bases: TGCGCCAGCAGCCAGGAACTTAGGACCCGGCTAGGCGACGAGCAGTACTTC.

This clonotype was detected ten times or more. The CDR3 loop reads CASSLTGENYNEQFF. For the CDR3, the DNA is TGTGCCAGCAGTTTGACAGGAGAAAACTACAATGAGCAGTTCTTC. The chain couples TRBV28 to TRBJ2-1; tentatively, D is TRBD1 (6 bases). CDR3 size: 15 residues. Germline CDR1 MDHEN, CDR2 SYDVKM. The V and J ends lost 3 bases and 3 bases respectively, with 12 bases between them.

This clonotype was seen many times. This chain uses TRBV18 with TRBJ2-1, with 7 positions matching TRBD2. V lost 1 base to trimming and J lost 4 bases; unmatched junction nucleotides: 1. The V gene's germline CDR1 is KGHSH and CDR2 LQKENI. The length of the CDR3 is 14 residues. The CDR3 spells CASSPLAGYNEQFF. As DNA, the CDR3 is TGTGCCAGCTCACCACTAGCGGGTTACAATGAGCAGTTCTTC.

This clonotype was observed a handful of times. The CDR3 region is CASSQEGGGETQYF. The DNA for the CDR3 is TGTGCCAGCAGCCAAGAGGGGGGCGGAGAGACCCAGTACTTC. This chain uses TRBV3-1 with TRBJ2-5, with D perhaps TRBD1 or TRBD2 (6 bases each). The V end was cut by 0 bases, the J end by 4 bases, with 9 bases between. The CDR3 has 14 amino acids. CDR1 is LGHDT, CDR2 YNNKEL, per germline (reference sequence).

This clonotype was detected a few times. V gene TRBV6-1 combines with J gene TRBJ1-2; D gene unclear. The CDR3 is 14 residues long. The germline CDR1 and CDR2 sequences are MNHNS and SASEGT. V lost 5 bases, J lost 4 bases, and 14 bases lay in between. The CDR3 protein is CASSSFGPPYGYTF. DNA of the CDR3: TGTGCCAGCAGTAGTTTTGGACCGCCCTATGGCTACACCTTC.

This clonotype was recorded many times. V usage is TRBV5-1 and J usage is TRBJ2-3; D uncertain. Trimming cost V 0 bases and J 0 bases, with 5 bases left between them. The CDR3 runs to 14 residues. Germline CDR1 SGHRS, CDR2 YFSETQ. The CDR3 region is CASSLVQSTDTQYF. The CDR3 nucleotides are TGCGCCAGCAGCTTGGTACAGAGCACAGATACGCAGTATTTT.

The chain is built from TRBV20-1 and TRBJ2-5; TRBD2 matches at 11 bases. This CDR3 has 18 residues. Germline CDR1 DFQATT, CDR2 SNEGSKA (reference sequence). With 6 bases clipped from V and 5 bases from J, the junction kept 20 bases outside the gene matches. Here the CDR3 DNA reads TGCAGTGCAAGAAGGCTAGCGGGGGGATTAGATCCAGGGGAGACCCAGTACTTC. It codes for CSARRLAGGLDPGETQYF.